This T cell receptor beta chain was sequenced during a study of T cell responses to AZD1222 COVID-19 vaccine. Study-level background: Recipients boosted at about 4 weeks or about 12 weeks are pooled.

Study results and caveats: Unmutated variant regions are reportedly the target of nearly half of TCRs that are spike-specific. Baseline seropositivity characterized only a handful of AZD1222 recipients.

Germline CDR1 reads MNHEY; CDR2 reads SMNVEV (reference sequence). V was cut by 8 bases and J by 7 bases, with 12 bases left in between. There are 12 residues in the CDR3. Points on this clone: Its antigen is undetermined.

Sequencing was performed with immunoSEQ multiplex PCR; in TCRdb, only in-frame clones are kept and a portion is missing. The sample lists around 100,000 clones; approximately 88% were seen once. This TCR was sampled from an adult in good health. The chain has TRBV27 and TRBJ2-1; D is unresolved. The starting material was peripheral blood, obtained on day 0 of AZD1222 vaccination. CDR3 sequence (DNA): TGTGCCAGCCACGAAATGGGGAATGAGCAGTTCTTC. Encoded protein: CASHEMGNEQFF.